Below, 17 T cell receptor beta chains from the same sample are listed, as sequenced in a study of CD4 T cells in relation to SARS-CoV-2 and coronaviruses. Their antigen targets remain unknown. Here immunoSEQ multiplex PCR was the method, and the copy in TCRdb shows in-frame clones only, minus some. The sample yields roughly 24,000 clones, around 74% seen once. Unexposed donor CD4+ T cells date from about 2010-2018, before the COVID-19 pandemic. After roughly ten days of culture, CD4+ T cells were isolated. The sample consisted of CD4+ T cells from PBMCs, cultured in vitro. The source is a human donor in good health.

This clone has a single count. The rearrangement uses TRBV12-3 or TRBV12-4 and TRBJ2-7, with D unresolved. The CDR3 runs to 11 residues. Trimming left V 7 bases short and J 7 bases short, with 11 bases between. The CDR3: CASTLGKEQYF. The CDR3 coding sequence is TGTGCCAGCACCCTTGGTAAGGAGCAGTACTTC.

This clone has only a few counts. The CDR3 sequence: CASSEALAGDSYEQYF. As DNA, the CDR3 is TGTGCCAGCAGTGAAGCGCTAGCGGGAGACTCGTACGAGCAGTACTTC. The chain recombines TRBV6-1 with TRBJ2-7; the match to TRBD2 covers 10 bases. The V segment lost 0 bases and the J segment 4 bases; nucleotides outside the gene matches: 6. The CDR3 loop spans 16 amino acids. Germline V lookup: CDR1 MNHNS, CDR2 SASEGT.

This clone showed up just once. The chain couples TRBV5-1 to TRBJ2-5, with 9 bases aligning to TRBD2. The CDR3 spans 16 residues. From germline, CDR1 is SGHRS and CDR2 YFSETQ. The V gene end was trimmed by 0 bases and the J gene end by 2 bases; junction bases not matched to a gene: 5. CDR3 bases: TGCGCCAGCAGCTTGGAGGCAGCGGGAGGACAAGAGACCCAGTACTTC. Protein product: CASSLEAAGGQETQYF. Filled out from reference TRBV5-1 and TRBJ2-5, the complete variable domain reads KAGVTQTPRYLIKTRGQQVTLSCSPISGHRSVSWYQQTPGQGLQFLFEYFSETQRNKGNFPGRFSGRQFSNSRSEMNVSTLELGDSALYLCASSLEAAGGQETQYFGPGTRLLVL.

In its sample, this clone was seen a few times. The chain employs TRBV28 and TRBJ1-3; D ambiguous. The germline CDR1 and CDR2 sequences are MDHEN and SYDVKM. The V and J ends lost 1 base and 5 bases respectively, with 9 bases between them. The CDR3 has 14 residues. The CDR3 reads CASSLSRPRNTIYF. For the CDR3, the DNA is TGTGCCAGCAGTTTATCCAGGCCCCGAAACACCATATATTTT. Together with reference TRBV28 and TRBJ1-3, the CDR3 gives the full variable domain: DVKVTQSSRYLVKRTGEKVFLECVQDMDHENMFWYRQDPGLGLRLIYFSYDVKMKEKGDIPEGYSVSREKKERFSLILESASTNQTSMYLCASSLSRPRNTIYFGEGSWLTVV.

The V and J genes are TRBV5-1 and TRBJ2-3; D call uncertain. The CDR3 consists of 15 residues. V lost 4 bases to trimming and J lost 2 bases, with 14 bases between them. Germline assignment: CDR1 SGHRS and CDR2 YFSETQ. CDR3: CASSHRPQSTDTQYF. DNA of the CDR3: TGCGCCAGCAGCCATCGGCCCCAATCCACAGATACGCAGTATTTT.

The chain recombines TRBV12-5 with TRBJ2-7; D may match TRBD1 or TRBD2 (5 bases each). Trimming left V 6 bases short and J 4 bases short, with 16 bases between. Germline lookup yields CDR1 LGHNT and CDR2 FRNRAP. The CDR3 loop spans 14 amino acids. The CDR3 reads CASGWGTSSYEQYF. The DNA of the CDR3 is TGTGCTAGTGGGTGGGGGACCTCGTCTTACGAGCAGTACTTC.

The CDR3 coding sequence is TGCGCCAGCAGCTTGGAGACCTCAGGGAGCTATGGCTACACCTTC. This gives the protein CASSLETSGSYGYTF. The gene calls are TRBV5-1 and TRBJ1-2; a possible D gene is TRBD1 (5 bases). Germline V gene sequence: CDR1 SGHRS, CDR2 YFSETQ. The CDR3 covers 15 residues. The V end was cut by 0 bases, the J end by 4 bases, with 13 bases between.

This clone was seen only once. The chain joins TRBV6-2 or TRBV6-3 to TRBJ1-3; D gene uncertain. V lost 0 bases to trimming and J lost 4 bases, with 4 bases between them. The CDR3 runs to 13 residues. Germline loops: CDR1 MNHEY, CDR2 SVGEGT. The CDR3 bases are TGTGCCAGCAGTTACTCGACAGGAAACACCATATATTTT. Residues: CASSYSTGNTIYF.

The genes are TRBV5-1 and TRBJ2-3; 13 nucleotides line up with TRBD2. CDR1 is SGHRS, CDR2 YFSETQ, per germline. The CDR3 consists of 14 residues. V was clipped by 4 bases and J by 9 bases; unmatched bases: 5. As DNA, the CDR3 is TGCGCCAGCAGCCAACTAGCGGGAGGGCCCACGCAGTATTTT. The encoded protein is CASSQLAGGPTQYF.

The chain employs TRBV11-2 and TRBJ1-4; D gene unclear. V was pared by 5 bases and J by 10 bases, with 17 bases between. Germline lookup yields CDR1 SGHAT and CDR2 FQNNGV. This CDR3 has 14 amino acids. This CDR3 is CASSRQSTGGKLFF. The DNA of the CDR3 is TGTGCCAGCAGCCGACAATCTACCGGCGGAAAACTGTTTTTT.

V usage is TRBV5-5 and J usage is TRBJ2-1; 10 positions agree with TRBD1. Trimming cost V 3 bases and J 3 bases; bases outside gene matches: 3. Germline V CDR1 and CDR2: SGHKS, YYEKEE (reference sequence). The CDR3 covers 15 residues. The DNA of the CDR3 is TGTGCCAGCAGCTCGGGACAGGGGAGCTACAATGAGCAGTTCTTC. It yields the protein CASSSGQGSYNEQFF. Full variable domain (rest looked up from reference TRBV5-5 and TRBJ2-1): DAGVTQSPTHLIKTRGQQVTLRCSPISGHKSVSWYQQVLGQGPQFIFQYYEKEERGRGNFPDRFSARQFPNYSSELNVNALLLGDSALYLCASSSGQGSYNEQFFGPGTRLTVL.

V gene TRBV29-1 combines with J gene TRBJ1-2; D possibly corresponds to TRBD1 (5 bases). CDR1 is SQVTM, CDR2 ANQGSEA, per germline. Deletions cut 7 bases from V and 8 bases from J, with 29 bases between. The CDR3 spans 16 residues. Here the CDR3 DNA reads TGCAGCGCTGGCCGCGAGGGGCGCGGTCCTCTAGGAGGCTACACCTTC. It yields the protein CSAGREGRGPLGGYTF.

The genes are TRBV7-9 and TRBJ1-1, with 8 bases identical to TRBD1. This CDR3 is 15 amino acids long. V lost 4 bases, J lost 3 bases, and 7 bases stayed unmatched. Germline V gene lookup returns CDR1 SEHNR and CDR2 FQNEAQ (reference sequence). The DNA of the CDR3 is TGTGCCAGCAGCTCCCGGGACAGGCCGTACACTGAAGCTTTCTTT. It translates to CASSSRDRPYTEAFF. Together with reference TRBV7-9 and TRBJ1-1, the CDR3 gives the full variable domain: DTGVSQNPRHKITKRGQNVTFRCDPISEHNRLYWYRQTLGQGPEFLTYFQNEAQLEKSRLLSDRFSAERPKGSFSTLEIQRTEQGDSAMYLCASSSRDRPYTEAFFGQGTRLTVV.

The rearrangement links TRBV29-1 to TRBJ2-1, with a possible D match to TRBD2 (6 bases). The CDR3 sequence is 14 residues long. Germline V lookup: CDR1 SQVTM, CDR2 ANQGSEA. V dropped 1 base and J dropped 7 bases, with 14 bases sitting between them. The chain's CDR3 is CSVEAGGNRNEQFF. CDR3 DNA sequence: TGCAGCGTTGAAGCTGGCGGGAATAGGAATGAGCAGTTCTTC.

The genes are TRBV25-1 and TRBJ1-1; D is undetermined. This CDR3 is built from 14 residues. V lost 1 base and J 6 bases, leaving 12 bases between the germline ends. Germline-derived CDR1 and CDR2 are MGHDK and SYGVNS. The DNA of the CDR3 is TGTGCCAGCAGTGAATCTGGGAGGGTCGCTGAAGCTTTCTTT. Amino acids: CASSESGRVAEAFF.

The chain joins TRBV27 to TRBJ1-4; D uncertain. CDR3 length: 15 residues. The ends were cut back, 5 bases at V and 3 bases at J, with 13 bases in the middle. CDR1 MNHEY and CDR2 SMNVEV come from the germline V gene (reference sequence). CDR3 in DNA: TGTGCCAGCAGTCCCCACGGTCAGCCTAATGAAAAACTGTTTTTT. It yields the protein CASSPHGQPNEKLFF. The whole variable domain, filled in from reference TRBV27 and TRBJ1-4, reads EAQVTQNPRYLITVTGKKLTVTCSQNMNHEYMSWYRQDPGLGLRQIYYSMNVEVTDKGDVPEGYKVSRKEKRNFPLILESPSPNQTSLYFCASSPHGQPNEKLFFGSGTQLSVL.

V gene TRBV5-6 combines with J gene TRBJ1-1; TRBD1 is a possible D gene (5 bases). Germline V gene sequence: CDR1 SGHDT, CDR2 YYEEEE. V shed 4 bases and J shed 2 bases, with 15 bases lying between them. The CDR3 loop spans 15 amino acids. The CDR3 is CASSPYPGGNTEAFF. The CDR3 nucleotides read TGTGCCAGCAGCCCGTACCCGGGGGGTAACACTGAAGCTTTCTTT.